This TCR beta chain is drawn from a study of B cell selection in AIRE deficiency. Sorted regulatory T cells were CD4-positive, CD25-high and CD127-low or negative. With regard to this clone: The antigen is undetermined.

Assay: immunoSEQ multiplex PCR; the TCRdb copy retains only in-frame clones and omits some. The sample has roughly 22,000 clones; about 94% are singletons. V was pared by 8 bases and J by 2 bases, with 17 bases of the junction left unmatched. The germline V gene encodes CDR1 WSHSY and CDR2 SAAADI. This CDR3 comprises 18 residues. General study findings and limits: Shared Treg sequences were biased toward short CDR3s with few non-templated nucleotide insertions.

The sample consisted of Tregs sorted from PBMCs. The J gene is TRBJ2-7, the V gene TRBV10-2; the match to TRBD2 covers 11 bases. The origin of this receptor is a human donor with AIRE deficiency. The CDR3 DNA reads TGCGCCAGCGGCCGACTAGCGGGATTTTATTCGGCCCCCTACGAGCAGTACTTC. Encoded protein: CASGRLAGFYSAPYEQYF.